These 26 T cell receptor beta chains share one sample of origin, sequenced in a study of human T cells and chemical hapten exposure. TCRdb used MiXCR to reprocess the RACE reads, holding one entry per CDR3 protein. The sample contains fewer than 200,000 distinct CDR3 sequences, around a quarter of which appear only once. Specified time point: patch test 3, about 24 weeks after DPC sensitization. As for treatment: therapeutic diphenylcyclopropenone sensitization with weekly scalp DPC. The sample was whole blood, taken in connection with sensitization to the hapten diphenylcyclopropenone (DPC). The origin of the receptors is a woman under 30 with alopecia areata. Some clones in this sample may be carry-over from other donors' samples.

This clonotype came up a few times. CDR3 region: CASSASTGTGLYVAEAFF. The CDR3 nucleotides are TGTGCCAGCAGCGCATCCACCGGGACAGGGCTGTATGTGGCTGAAGCTTTCTTT. The chain is built from TRBV6-5 and TRBJ1-1, with 9 bases matching TRBD1. The CDR3 covers 18 residues. Losses at the gene ends were 6 bases for V and 6 bases for J; bases not matched to a gene: 20. Germline values: CDR1 MNHEY, CDR2 SVGAGI.

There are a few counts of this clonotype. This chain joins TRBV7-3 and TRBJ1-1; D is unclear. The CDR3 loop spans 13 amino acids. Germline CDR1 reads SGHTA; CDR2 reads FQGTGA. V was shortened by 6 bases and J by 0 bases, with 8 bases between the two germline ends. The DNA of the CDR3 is TGTGCCAGCAGTTCGGATATGAACACTGAAGCTTTCTTT. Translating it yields CASSSDMNTEAFF.

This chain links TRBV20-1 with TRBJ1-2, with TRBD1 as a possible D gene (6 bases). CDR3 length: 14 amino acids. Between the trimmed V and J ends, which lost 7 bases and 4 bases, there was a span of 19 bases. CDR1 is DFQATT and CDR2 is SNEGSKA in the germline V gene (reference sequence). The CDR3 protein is CSVTAPRGLYGYTF. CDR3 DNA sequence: TGCAGTGTGACCGCCCCCAGGGGCCTCTATGGCTACACCTTC.

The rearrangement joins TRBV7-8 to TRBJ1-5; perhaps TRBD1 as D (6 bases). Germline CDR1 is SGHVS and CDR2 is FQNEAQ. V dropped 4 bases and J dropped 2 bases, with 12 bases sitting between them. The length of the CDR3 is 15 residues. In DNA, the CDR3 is TGTGCCAGCAGCTCAAGCAGGGGCGGCAATCAGCCCCAGCATTTT. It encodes CASSSSRGGNQPQHF.

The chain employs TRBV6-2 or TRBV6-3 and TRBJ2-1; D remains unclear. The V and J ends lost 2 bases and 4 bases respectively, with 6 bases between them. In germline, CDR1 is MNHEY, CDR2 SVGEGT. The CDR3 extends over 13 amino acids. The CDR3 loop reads CASSYMNYNEQFF. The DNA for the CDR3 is TGTGCCAGCAGTTACATGAATTACAATGAGCAGTTCTTC.

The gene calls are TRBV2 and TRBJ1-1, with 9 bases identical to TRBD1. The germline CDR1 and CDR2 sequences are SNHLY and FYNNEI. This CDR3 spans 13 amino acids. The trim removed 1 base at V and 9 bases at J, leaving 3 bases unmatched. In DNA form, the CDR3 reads TGTGCCAGCAGTGAAGGGACAGGGGTTAAAGCTTTCTTT. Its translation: CASSEGTGVKAFF.

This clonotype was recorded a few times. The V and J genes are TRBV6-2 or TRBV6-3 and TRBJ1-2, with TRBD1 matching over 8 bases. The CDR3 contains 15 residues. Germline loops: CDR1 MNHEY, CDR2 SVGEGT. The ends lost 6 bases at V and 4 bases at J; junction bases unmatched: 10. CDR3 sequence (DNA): TGTGCCAGCAGCCGTACAGGGGGAAGGAGCTATGGCTACACCTTC. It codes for CASSRTGGRSYGYTF.

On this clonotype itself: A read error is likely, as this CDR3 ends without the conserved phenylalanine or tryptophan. CDR3 bases: TGTGCCATCAGTGAAGGTAGCGGGGTACCCTACGAGCAGTACCTC. Protein: CAISEGSGVPYEQYL. The chain employs TRBV10-3 and TRBJ2-7; 8 bases fit TRBD2. This CDR3 is built from 15 residues. The trim removed 3 bases at V and 2 bases at J, leaving 6 bases unmatched. Germline loops: CDR1 ENHRY, CDR2 SYGVKD.

CDR3 DNA sequence: TGTGCCAGCACCCTAGGAAGCGGAGACTTGAACACTGAAGCTTTCTTT. It encodes CASTLGSGDLNTEAFF. The chain has TRBV9 and TRBJ1-1; no definite D call. The CDR3 is made up of 16 amino acids. Germline values: CDR1 SGDLS, CDR2 YYNGEE. V gave up 6 bases and J gave up 0 bases, with 18 bases separating them. The full variable domain, with the rest looked up from reference TRBV9 and TRBJ1-1, is DSGVTQTPKHLITATGQRVTLRCSPRSGDLSVYWYQQSLDQGLQFLIQYYNGEERAKGNILERFSAQQFPDLHSELNLSSLELGDSALYFCASTLGSGDLNTEAFFGQGTRLTVV.

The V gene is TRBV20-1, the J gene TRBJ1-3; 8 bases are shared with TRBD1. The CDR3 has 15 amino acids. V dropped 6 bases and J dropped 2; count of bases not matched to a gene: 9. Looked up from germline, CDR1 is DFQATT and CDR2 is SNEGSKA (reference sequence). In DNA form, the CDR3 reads TGCAGTGCCGCGAGGCGCAGGGGGCCTGGAAACACCATATATTTT. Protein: CSAARRRGPGNTIYF.

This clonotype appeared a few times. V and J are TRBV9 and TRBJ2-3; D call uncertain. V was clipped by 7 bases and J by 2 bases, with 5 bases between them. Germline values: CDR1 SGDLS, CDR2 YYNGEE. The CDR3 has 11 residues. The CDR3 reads CASGFTDTQYF. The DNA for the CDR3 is TGTGCCAGCGGGTTCACAGATACGCAGTATTTT. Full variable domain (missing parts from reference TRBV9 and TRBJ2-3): DSGVTQTPKHLITATGQRVTLRCSPRSGDLSVYWYQQSLDQGLQFLIQYYNGEERAKGNILERFSAQQFPDLHSELNLSSLELGDSALYFCASGFTDTQYFGPGTRLTVL.

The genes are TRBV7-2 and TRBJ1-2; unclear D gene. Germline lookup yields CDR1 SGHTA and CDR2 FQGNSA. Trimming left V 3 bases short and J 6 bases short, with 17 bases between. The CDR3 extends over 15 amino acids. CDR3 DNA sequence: TGTGCCAGCAGCTTTGAAGGTTCCCGGACCCATGGCTACACCTTC. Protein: CASSFEGSRTHGYTF.

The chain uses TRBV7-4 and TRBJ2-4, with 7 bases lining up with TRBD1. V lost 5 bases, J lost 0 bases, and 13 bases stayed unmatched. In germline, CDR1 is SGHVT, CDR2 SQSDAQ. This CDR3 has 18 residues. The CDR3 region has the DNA TGTGCCAGCAGCCTTTGCCGAGGGGGCCACATAGCCAAAAACATTCAGTACTTC. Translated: CASSLCRGGHIAKNIQYF.

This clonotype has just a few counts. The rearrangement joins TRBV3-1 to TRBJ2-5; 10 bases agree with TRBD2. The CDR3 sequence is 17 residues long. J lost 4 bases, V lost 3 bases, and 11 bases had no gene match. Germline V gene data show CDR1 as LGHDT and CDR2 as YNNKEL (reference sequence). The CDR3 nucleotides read TGTGCCAGCAGCCAGCCAGGGGAACTAGCGGGGTTAGAGACCCAGTACTTC. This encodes CASSQPGELAGLETQYF.

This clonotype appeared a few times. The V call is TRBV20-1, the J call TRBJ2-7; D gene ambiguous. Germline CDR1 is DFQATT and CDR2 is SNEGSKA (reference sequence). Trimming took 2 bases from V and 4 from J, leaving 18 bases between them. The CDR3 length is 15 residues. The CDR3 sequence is CSARSPADLAYEQYF. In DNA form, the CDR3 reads TGCAGTGCTAGATCCCCCGCGGACCTCGCTTACGAGCAGTACTTC.

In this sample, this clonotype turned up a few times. CDR3 DNA: TGTGCCAGCAGCTCCTCCGGGACAGGGGACTACGAGCAGTACTTC. Amino acid sequence: CASSSSGTGDYEQYF. The chain joins TRBV7-9 to TRBJ2-7; TRBD1 matches 10 bases. This CDR3 contains 15 residues. Trimming removed 4 bases from V and 3 bases from J; junction bases left unmatched: 6. Per germline, CDR1 SEHNR and CDR2 FQNEAQ (reference sequence).

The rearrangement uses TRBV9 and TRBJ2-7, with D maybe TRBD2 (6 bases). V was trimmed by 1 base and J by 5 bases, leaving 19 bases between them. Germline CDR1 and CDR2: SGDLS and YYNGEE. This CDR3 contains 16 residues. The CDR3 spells CASSVRWDLSVHEQYF. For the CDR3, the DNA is TGTGCCAGCAGCGTAAGATGGGACTTATCGGTACACGAGCAGTACTTC.

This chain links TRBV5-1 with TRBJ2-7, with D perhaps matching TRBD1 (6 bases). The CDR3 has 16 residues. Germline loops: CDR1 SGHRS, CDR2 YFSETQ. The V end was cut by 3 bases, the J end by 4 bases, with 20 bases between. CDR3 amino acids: CASSSRGHEKGYEQYF. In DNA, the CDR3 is TGCGCCAGCAGCTCACGGGGACACGAAAAAGGGTACGAGCAGTACTTC.

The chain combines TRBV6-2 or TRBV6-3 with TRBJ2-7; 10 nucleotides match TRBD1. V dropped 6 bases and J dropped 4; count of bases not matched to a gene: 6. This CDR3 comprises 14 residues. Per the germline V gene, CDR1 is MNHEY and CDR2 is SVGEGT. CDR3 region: CASRPGQGFYEQYF. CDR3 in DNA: TGTGCCAGCAGACCGGGACAGGGGTTTTACGAGCAGTACTTC.

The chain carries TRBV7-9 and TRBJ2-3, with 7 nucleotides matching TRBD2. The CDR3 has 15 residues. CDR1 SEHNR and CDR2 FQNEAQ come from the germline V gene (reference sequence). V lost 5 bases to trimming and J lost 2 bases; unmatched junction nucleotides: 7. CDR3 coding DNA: TGTGCCAGCAGCCCGCGGGAGCTCAACACAGATACGCAGTATTTT. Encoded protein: CASSPRELNTDTQYF.

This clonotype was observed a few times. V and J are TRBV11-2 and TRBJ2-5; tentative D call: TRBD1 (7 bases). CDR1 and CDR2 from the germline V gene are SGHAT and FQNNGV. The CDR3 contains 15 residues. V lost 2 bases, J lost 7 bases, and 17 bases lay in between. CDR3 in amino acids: CASSLQGGAGGTQYF. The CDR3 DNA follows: TGTGCCAGCAGCTTACAGGGGGGCGCCGGGGGGACCCAGTACTTC. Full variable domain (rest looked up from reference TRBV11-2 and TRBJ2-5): EAGVAQSPRYKIIEKRQSVAFWCNPISGHATLYWYQQILGQGPKLLIQFQNNGVVDDSQLPKDRFSAERLKGVDSTLKIQPAKLEDSAVYLCASSLQGGAGGTQYFGPGTRLLVL.

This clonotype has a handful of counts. CDR3 nucleotides: TGTGCCAGCAGCTCCTATACAGGGGAAGCTTTCTTT. This sequence encodes CASSSYTGEAFF. The chain uses TRBV11-2 and TRBJ1-1; tentative D call: TRBD1 (6 bases). This CDR3 is 12 amino acids long. V was shortened by 4 bases and J by 8 bases, with 11 bases between the two germline ends. CDR1 SGHAT and CDR2 FQNNGV come from the germline V gene.

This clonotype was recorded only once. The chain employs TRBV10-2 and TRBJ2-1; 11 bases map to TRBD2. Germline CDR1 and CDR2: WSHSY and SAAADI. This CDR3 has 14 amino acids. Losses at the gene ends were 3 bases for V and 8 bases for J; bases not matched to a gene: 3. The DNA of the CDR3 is TGCGCCAGCAGTGATAGCGGGGGGGCCCATGAGCAGTTCTTC. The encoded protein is CASSDSGGAHEQFF.

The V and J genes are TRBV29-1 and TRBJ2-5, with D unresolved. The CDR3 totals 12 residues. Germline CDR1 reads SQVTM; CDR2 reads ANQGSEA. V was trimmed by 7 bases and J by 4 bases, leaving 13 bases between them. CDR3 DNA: TGCAGCGCCGCACCGACGGTAGAGACCCAGTACTTC. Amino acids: CSAAPTVETQYF.

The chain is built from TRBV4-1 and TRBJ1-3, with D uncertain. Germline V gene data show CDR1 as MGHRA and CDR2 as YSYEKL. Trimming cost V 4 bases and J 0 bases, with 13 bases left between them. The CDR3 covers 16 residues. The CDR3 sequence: CASSPVGVFSGNTIYF. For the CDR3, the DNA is TGCGCCAGCAGCCCGGTCGGCGTATTCTCTGGAAACACCATATATTTT.

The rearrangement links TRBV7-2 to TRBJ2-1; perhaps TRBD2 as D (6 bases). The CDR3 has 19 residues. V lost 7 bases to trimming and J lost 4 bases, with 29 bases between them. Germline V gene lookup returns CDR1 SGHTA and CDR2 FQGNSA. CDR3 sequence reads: CASTSSVLARYSFYNEQFF. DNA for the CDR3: TGTGCCAGCACCTCCTCCGTGCTAGCGCGTTACAGCTTTTACAATGAGCAGTTCTTC.